This T cell receptor (beta chain) was sequenced in a study of quantifying T cell responses using KT2 cells. Overall study context: Reverse transcription used primers in the TCR alpha and beta constant regions. Study outcomes and limitations: KT2 sequence counts showed saturation when very many KT2 cells were spiked in. Input KT2 cell number predicted KT2 alpha and beta sequence counts linearly over several orders of magnitude.

This clonotype was counted a few times. Its antigen remains unknown. V gave up 4 bases and J gave up 4 bases, with 14 bases separating them. Germline lookup yields CDR1 MNHEY and CDR2 SMNVEV (reference sequence). This CDR3 comprises 16 residues. KT2 cells were mixed with fixed PBMC numbers at varying ratios. Each cDNA got a UMI-containing oligo ligated at its 3' end. First-round PCR used around 4 cycles and beta primers RC1.1 and RC1.2 covering TRBC1 and TRBC2. TCRdb passed the UMI-ligation and nested PCR reads through MiXCR, listing each CDR3 protein once. The table lists 39,000 or so distinct CDR3 sequences, approximately 17% of them singletons.

This sequence originates from a human donor. Material for sequencing was PBMCs spiked with cells of the T cell clone KT2. The chain joins TRBV27 to TRBJ1-6; D is undetermined. CDR3 DNA: TGTGCCAGCAGTTCTCTGGGTCCCCCTTATAATTCACCCCTCCACTTT. The encoded protein is CASSSLGPPYNSPLHF.